This T cell receptor beta chain emerged from a study of T cells in Graves' hyperthyroidism and ophthalmopathy. General study results and limits: Expanded thyroid clonotypes (above 0.001) were mostly also found in blood.

Amplification of TCR beta CDR3 regions used RNA as the template. HTBI primers were used for first-round RT-PCR of the TCR CDR3. TCRdb processed the multiplex PCR reads anew with MiXCR; each CDR3 protein has one entry. The sample carries 220,000 or so distinct CDR3 sequences, 16% recorded once. Per the germline V gene, CDR1 is SGHRS and CDR2 is YFSETQ. After removal of 0 bases from V and 1 base from J, the junction contained 7 bases not matched to a gene. This CDR3 has 19 amino acids. In the case of this clonotype: Antigen specificity is unknown.

The specimen sequenced was blood. The TCR was taken from a woman younger than 35 with Graves' ophthalmopathy. The chain combines TRBV5-1 with TRBJ2-4; TRBD2 matches 13 bases. The CDR3, as DNA: TGCGCCAGCAGCTTGGGTACTAGCGGGGGGGCCGCGGCCAAAAACATTCAGTACTTC. It translates to CASSLGTSGGAAAKNIQYF.